This passage covers 11 T cell receptor beta chains from one sample sequenced in a study of T cells in Graves' hyperthyroidism and ophthalmopathy. The CDR3 regions of TCR beta were amplified from RNA transcripts. The HTBI primer set served for first-round RT-PCR of the TCR CDR3. TCRdb recomputed calls from the multiplex PCR reads with MiXCR, one row per CDR3 protein. This sample has approximately 620,000 distinct CDR3 sequences, with around 15% found just once. Input material: blood. The receptors derive from a woman aged 40 to 50 with Graves' ophthalmopathy.

This clonotype turned up a few times. The V call is TRBV27, the J call TRBJ1-2, with D possibly TRBD1 on 5 matching bases. The CDR3 is 13 residues long. Germline V gene sequence: CDR1 MNHEY, CDR2 SMNVEV (reference sequence). The V and J ends lost 0 bases and 7 bases respectively, with 9 bases between them. CDR3 amino acids: CASSLSRGTGYTF. CDR3 DNA: TGTGCCAGCAGTTTATCACGGGGGACTGGCTACACCTTC.

This clonotype has at least ten counts. The V and J genes are TRBV12-3 or TRBV12-4 and TRBJ1-4; 10 nucleotides agree with TRBD1. V gave up 8 bases and J gave up 10 bases; unmatched junction bases: 10. This CDR3 has 14 residues. The CDR3 sequence is CASGTGTGARKLFF. The CDR3 region has the DNA TGTGCCAGCGGAACCGGGACAGGGGCCAGAAAACTGTTTTTT.

The table lists this clonotype with a few counts. The V gene is TRBV7-9, the J gene TRBJ2-2, with 7 bases aligning to TRBD1. This CDR3 comprises 17 residues. Germline assignment: CDR1 SEHNR and CDR2 FQNEAQ (reference sequence). Trimming at V came to 5 bases and at J to 2 bases, leaving 11 bases not matched to a gene. The chain's CDR3 is CASSRVRTGSNTGELFF. CDR3 nucleotides: TGTGCCAGCAGCCGGGTGAGGACAGGCTCAAACACCGGGGAGCTGTTTTTT.

This clonotype turned up a few times. The rearrangement uses TRBV7-9 and TRBJ2-5, with TRBD1 identical over 8 bases. Germline assignment: CDR1 SEHNR and CDR2 FQNEAQ (reference sequence). The CDR3 contains 14 residues. The V and J ends lost 3 bases and 5 bases, in that order; junction bases with no gene match: 5. DNA for the CDR3: TGTGCCAGCAGCTTCCGACAGGGGAGGGAGACCCAGTACTTC. The encoded protein is CASSFRQGRETQYF.

V and J are TRBV6-1 and TRBJ2-1, with 9 nucleotides matching TRBD1. The J segment lost 8 bases and the V segment lost 5 bases, leaving 10 bases of the junction unmatched. The germline gives CDR1 MNHNS, CDR2 SASEGT. The CDR3 extends over 15 amino acids. As DNA, the CDR3 is TGTGCCAGCAGTACCACGGGACAGGGTAGAGATGAGCAGTTCTTC. It encodes CASSTTGQGRDEQFF.

This clonotype was picked up a small number of times. The chain links TRBV11-2 to TRBJ2-1; 8 bases are shared with TRBD2. V lost 3 bases to trimming and J lost 4 bases; unmatched junction nucleotides: 8. Germline values: CDR1 SGHAT, CDR2 FQNNGV. CDR3 length: 16 amino acids. CDR3 sequence (DNA): TGTGCCAGCAGCTTGCTGACGGGAGGGACTTACAATGAGCAGTTCTTC. It yields the protein CASSLLTGGTYNEQFF.

About this clonotype itself: This may stem from a read error, because a much larger clone lies one nucleotide away. This sequence joins TRBV27 and TRBJ2-1; 9 bases map to TRBD2. The CDR3 spans 14 residues. CDR1 is MNHEY, CDR2 SMNVEV, per germline (reference sequence). The CDR3 DNA is TGTGCCAGCAGTTTTAGGCGGGAGGGCTATGAGCGGTTCTTC. Amino acid sequence: CASSFRREGYERFF.

The sample holds many counts of this clonotype. This chain uses TRBV6-1 with TRBJ1-2; D is uncertain. Germline CDR1 MNHNS, CDR2 SASEGT. This CDR3 is built from 17 residues. Deletions cut 5 bases from V and 0 bases from J, with 19 bases between. The CDR3 DNA reads as TGTGCCAGCAGTTTCCTTGGGTTTTCCGATCCTAACTATGGCTACACCTTC. This translates into CASSFLGFSDPNYGYTF.

This clonotype showed up many times. The chain combines TRBV12-3 or TRBV12-4 with TRBJ1-1, with D maybe TRBD1 (6 bases). This CDR3 is 16 amino acids long. V dropped 1 base and J dropped 3 bases, with 15 bases sitting between them. Here the CDR3 reads CASSLEQGPGDTEAFF. As DNA, the CDR3 is TGTGCCAGCAGTTTAGAGCAGGGGCCGGGTGACACTGAAGCTTTCTTT.

V is TRBV28 and J is TRBJ2-3, with TRBD1 matching 12 bases. Germline loops: CDR1 MDHEN, CDR2 SYDVKM. J was trimmed by 6 bases and V by 6 bases; bases with no gene match: 7. CDR3 length: 15 residues. CDR3 DNA sequence: TGTGCCAGCAGCTCCTGGGACAGGGGGCAGGATACGCAGTATTTT. It encodes CASSSWDRGQDTQYF.

This clonotype was observed a handful of times. The V gene is TRBV7-9, the J gene TRBJ2-5; D might be TRBD1 or TRBD2, each matching 5 bases. Germline V lookup: CDR1 SEHNR, CDR2 FQNEAQ (reference sequence). The V gene lost 5 bases and the J gene lost 0 bases, with 22 bases spanning the gap. The CDR3 covers 18 residues. CDR3 protein: CASSPGLQSRKNQETQYF. In DNA, the CDR3 is TGTGCCAGCAGCCCGGGGCTCCAGAGCCGAAAGAACCAAGAGACCCAGTACTTC.